A single T cell receptor (beta chain) is shown here with its context. The antigen is not known. This specimen comes from a study of CD8 T cells in Susac syndrome. The RNA input was roughly 0.45 to 1 ug, and it was reverse transcribed with random hexamers. Amplification of the TCR beta CDR3 was carried out by immunoSEQ multiplex PCR, which spanned a total of 54 Vbeta and 13 Jbeta segments. TCRdb reprocessed the immunoSEQ multiplex PCR reads via MiXCR and lists one record per CDR3 protein. The sample contains approximately 120,000 distinct CDR3 sequences, 90% to 98% of which appear only once. Healthy donors served as the controls. They were matched for age and sex. Negative isolation was used for CD8+ and CD4+ T cells and FACS enrichment for TEMRA cells. V shed 4 bases and J shed 0 bases, with 16 bases lying between them. In germline, CDR1 is MGHRA, CDR2 YSYEKL. The CDR3 is made up of 17 amino acids. Study-wide findings and caveats: By the study's own acknowledgment, its TCR sequencing and HLA analysis included relatively few individuals.

This chain connects TRBV4-1 to TRBJ1-3; no definite D call. The TCR originated in a human donor in good health. Sequenced: CD4+ T cells from PBMCs. CDR3 nucleotide sequence: TGCGCCAGCAGCCCATCATTGACGGAAAGCTCTGGAAACACCATATATTTT. Translation gives CASSPSLTESSGNTIYF.